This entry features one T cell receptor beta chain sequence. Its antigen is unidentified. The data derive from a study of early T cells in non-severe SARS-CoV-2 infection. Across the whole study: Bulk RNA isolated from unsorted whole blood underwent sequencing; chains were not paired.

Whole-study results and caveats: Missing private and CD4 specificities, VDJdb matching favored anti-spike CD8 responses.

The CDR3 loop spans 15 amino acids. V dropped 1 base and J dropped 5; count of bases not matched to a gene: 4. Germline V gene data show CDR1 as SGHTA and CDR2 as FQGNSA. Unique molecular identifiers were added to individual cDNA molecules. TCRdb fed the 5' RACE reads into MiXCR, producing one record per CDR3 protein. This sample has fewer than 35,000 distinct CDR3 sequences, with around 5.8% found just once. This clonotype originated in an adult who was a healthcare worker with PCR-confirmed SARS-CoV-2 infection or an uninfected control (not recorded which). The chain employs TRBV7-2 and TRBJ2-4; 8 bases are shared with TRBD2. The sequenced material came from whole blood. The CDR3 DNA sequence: TGTGCCAGCAGCTTAGGGACTAGCAGGCAAAACATTCAGTACTTC. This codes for CASSLGTSRQNIQYF.